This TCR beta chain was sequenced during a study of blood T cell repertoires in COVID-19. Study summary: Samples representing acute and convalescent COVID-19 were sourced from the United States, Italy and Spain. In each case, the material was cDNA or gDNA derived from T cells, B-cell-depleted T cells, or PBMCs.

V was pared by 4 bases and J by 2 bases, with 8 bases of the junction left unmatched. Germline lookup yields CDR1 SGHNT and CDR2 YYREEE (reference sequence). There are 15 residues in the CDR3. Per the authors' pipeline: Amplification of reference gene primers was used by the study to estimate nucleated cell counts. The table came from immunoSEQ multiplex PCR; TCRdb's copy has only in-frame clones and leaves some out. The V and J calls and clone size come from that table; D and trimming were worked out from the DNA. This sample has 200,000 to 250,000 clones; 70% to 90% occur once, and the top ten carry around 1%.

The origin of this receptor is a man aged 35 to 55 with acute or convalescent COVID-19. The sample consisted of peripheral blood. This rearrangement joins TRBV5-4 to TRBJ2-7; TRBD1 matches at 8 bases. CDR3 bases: TGTGCCAGCAGCCCGGACAGGGTCCGACCCTACGAGCAGTACTTC. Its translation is CASSPDRVRPYEQYF.